This T cell receptor beta chain was retrieved from a study of T cell responses to AZD1222 COVID-19 vaccine (dated by TCRdb to the early 2020s). Regarding the research as a whole: AZD1222 recipients with second doses at about 4 weeks or about 12 weeks were pooled, because spike-specific TCR depth and breadth did not differ between schedules. A total of around 240 trial participants underwent TCR sequencing, of whom 207 received two doses of AZD1222 and around 26 received two doses of the MenACWY control vaccine. Trial participants were enrolled into age subgroups of 18-55, 56-69 and 70-plus years, which contained roughly 150, 30 and 60 TCR-sequenced participants, respectively.

Concerning this clone itself: Its antigen remains unidentified. Base qualities are missing; no much larger clone stands one base away.

The time point label for this specimen denotes: baseline before first vaccination. Samples from vaccinated people were obtained from the UK trials COV001 and COV002, which included a single-blind randomized controlled phase 2/3 trial of AZD1222 (ChAdOx1 nCoV-19) in healthy adults. Trial participant PBMC samples were collected at day 0 and day 28 after the second dose for TCRbeta chain sequencing. Study-level results and caveats: The vaccine-associated CD4 TCRs covered the entire spike protein, and the dominant responses fell in regions 160-218 and 743-854. Participants were mostly white British and included more females than males, and it was suggested by the authors that clonal diversity may have been underestimated. Conclusions about previously exposed vaccinees were limited because only six or seven AZD1222 recipients were SARS-CoV-2 seropositive at baseline. The 56-69-year group was small, and its depth increase did not reach significance, likely because of low power. Reportedly, close to half of the unique spike-specific TCRs recognized epitopes lying outside the regions that are mutated in the B.1.351 and B.1.1.7 variants. Because no day 14 peak-response samples were available, repertoires were characterized only after the peak T cell response. After two AZD1222 doses, spike-specific TCR breadth and depth were significantly higher than at day 0 and than in MenACWY recipients.

The CDR3 regions of human TCRbeta chains were analyzed by immunosequencing. Concerning the study's data processing: Repertoire TCRs were checked for matches against a reference library of SARS-CoV-2-specific TCRs that had been generated using the MIRA antigen-specificity platform. Breadth was defined as the fraction of unique TCRs that were SARS-CoV-2-associated, and depth was defined as the fraction of total T cells that were SARS-CoV-2-associated. Each spike-specific TCR was assigned to its reactive spike region and to a CD4 or CD8 class using the MIRA data. Log10-transformed breadth and depth values were compared by one-way ANOVA with Sidak's multiple comparisons tests. What TCRdb holds here is the immuneACCESS table cut down to in-frame rearrangements. Part of the clones is not present; checked against another copy, under half of the missing clones reflect an unresolved V gene, and the others are unexplained. For V, J and clone size, that table is used; D and trimming come from the DNA. The sample records about 150,000 clones, roughly 91% of which are singletons. 1.4% to 1.5% of the sample goes to the ten largest clones.

The CDR3 sequence holds 12 residues, the cysteine and phenylalanine included. The retained sequence is limited to the CDR3, 36 bases, with the frame set at the first base. CDR1 MNHNS and CDR2 SASEGT were looked up in the germline V gene. V sheds 3 bases and J sheds 4 bases, leaving 6 bases between their ends. Recombination connected TRBV6-1 to TRBJ1-1, with the D segment identity uncertain. The starting material was peripheral blood, obtained on day 0 of AZD1222 vaccination. The source of this sequence is an adult in good health. The CDR3 here reads CASSDRSTEAFF. The DNA sequence is given as TGTGCCAGCAGTGATCGAAGCACTGAAGCTTTCTTT.